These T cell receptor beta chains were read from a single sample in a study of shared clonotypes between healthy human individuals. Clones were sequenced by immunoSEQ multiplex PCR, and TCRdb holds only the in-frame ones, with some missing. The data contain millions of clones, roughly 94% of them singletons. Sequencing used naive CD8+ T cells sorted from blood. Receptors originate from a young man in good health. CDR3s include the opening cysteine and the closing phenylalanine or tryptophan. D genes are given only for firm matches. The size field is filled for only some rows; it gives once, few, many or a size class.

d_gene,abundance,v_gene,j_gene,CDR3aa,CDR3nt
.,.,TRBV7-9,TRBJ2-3,CASSLVVDTDTQYF,TGTGCCAGCAGCTTAGTTGTCGACACAGATACGCAGTATTTT
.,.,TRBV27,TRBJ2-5,CASSPQRVEETQYF,TGTGCCAGCAGTCCACAGAGGGTTGAAGAGACCCAGTACTTC
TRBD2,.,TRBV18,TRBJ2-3,CASSPLGGSYTDTQYF,TGTGCCAGCTCACCCCTCGGGGGGTCCTACACAGATACGCAGTATTTT
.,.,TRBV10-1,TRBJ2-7,CASKSGGVASSYEQYF,TGCGCCAGCAAGTCAGGGGGGGTGGCTAGCTCCTACGAGCAGTACTTC
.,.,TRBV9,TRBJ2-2,CASSLGLNAYTGELFF,TGTGCCAGCAGCTTGGGACTGAACGCGTACACCGGGGAGCTGTTTTTT
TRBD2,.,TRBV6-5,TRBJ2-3,CASRGLAAYTDTQYF,TGTGCCAGCAGAGGACTAGCGGCATACACAGATACGCAGTATTTT
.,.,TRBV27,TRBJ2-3,CASSLVGSRDTQYF,TGTGCCAGCAGTTTGGTGGGGAGTAGAGATACGCAGTATTTT
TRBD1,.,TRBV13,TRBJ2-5,CASSALTGGRQETQYF,TGTGCCAGCAGCGCCTTAACAGGGGGCCGTCAAGAGACCCAGTACTTC
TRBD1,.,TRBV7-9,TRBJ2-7,CASTGTGGAYEQYF,TGTGCCAGCACCGGGACAGGTGGGGCCTACGAGCAGTACTTC
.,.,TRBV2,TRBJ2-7,CASSELALTYEQYF,TGTGCCAGCAGTGAGCTTGCCCTCACCTACGAGCAGTACTTC
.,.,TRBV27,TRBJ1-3,CASSLHGGDSGNTIYF,TGTGCCAGCAGTTTACACGGGGGAGACTCTGGAAACACCATATATTTT
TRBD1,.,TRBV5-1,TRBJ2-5,CASSGTGVEETQYF,TGCGCCAGCAGCGGGACAGGGGTTGAAGAGACCCAGTACTTC
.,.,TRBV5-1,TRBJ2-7,CASSLRGPGGSYEQYF,TGCGCCAGCAGCTTAAGGGGTCCCGGGGGCTCCTACGAGCAGTACTTC
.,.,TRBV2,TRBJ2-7,CASGPAPFYEQYF,TGTGCCAGCGGCCCGGCGCCTTTCTACGAGCAGTACTTC
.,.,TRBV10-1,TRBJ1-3,CASNGLNTIYF,TGCGCCAGCAATGGCTTAAACACCATATATTTT
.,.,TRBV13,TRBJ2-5,CASSERDWGLLETQYF,TGTGCCAGCAGCGAAAGGGACTGGGGACTTTTAGAGACCCAGTACTTC
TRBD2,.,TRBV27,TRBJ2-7,CASSLIQGGADEQYF,TGTGCCAGCAGTTTAATCCAGGGAGGGGCTGACGAGCAGTACTTC
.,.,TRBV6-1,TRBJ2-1,CASSEGNEQFF,TGTGCCAGCAGTGAAGGGAATGAGCAGTTCTTC
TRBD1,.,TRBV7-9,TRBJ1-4,CASSLARDRANEKLFF,TGTGCCAGCAGCTTAGCGCGGGACAGGGCGAATGAAAAACTGTTTTTT
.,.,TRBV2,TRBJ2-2,CASSEVDGELFF,TGTGCCAGCAGTGAGGTCGACGGAGAGCTGTTTTTT
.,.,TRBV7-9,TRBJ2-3,CASSFRTKKGHTDGDTQYF,TGTGCCAGCAGCTTTAGGACAAAAAAGGGACACACCGACGGAGATACGCAGTATTTT
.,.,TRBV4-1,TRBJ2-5,CASSQDTRAQETQYF,TGCGCCAGCAGCCAAGATACCAGGGCCCAAGAGACCCAGTACTTC
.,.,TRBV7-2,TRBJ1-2,CASSLGRRGNGYTF,TGTGCCAGCAGCTTAGGGCGGAGGGGGAATGGCTACACCTTC
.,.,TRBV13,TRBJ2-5,CASSFLGETQYF,TGTGCCAGCAGCTTCTTAGGGGAGACCCAGTACTTC
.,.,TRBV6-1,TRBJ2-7,CASSEGTAGYEQYF,TGTGCCAGCAGTGAAGGGACTGCGGGATACGAGCAGTACTTC
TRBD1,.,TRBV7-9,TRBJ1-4,CASSDIRGQGEVANEKLFF,TGTGCCAGCAGCGATATCCGGGGACAGGGGGAAGTTGCTAATGAAAAACTGTTTTTT
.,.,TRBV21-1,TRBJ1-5,CASSKGQGYSNQPQHF,TGTGCCAGCAGCAAGGGACAGGGTTATAGCAATCAGCCCCAGCATTTT
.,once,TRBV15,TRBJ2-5,CATSRAGDSRETQYF,TGTGCCACCAGCAGAGCTGGGGATAGCCGGGAGACCCAGTACTTC